This T cell receptor (beta chain) was identified in a study of T cell responses to AZD1222 COVID-19 vaccine. Findings and caveats of the study: The donor group comprised mostly white British people and more females; the analysis possibly underestimated clonal diversity.

This clone was counted once. What it recognizes is unknown. The germline gives CDR1 SGHTA, CDR2 FQGNSA. The CDR3 length is 14 residues. V lost 5 bases and J lost 3, with 11 bases in between. Profiling relied on immunoSEQ multiplex PCR, and the TCRdb table lists in-frame clones only, not all of them. The sample holds about 140,000 clones, around 90% seen once. Sequenced material: peripheral blood, taken on day 0 of AZD1222 vaccination. This chain connects TRBV7-2 to TRBJ2-1; D uncertain. The sequence was obtained from an adult in good health. CDR3 loop: CASSPRGYYNEQFF. The CDR3 DNA reads as TGTGCCAGCAGCCCCCGCGGTTACTACAATGAGCAGTTCTTC.